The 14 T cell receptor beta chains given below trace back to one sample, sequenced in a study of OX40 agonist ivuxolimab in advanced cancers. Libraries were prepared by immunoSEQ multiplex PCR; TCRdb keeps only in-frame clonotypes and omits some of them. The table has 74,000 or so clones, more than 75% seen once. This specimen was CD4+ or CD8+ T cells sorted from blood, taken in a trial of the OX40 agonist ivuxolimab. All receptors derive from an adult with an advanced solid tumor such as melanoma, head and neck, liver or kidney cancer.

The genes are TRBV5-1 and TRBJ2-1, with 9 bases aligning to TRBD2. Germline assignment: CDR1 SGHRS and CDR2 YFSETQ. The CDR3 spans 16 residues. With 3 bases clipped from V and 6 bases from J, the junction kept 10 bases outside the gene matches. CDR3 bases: TGCGCCAGCAGCTCCGGAGCGGGAGGAGGCGGCAATGAGCAGTTCTTC. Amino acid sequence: CASSSGAGGGGNEQFF. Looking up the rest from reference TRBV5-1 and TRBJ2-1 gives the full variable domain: KAGVTQTPRYLIKTRGQQVTLSCSPISGHRSVSWYQQTPGQGLQFLFEYFSETQRNKGNFPGRFSGRQFSNSRSEMNVSTLELGDSALYLCASSSGAGGGGNEQFFGPGTRLTVL.

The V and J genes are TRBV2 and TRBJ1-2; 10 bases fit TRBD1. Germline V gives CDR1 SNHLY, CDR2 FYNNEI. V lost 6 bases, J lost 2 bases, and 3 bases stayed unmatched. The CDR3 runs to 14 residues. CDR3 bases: TGTGCCAGCAGGTCGGGACAGGGGAACTATGGCTACACCTTC. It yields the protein CASRSGQGNYGYTF.

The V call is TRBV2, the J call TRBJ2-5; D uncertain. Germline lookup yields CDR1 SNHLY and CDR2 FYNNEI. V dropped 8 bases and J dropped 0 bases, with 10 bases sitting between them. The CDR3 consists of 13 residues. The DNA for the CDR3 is TGTGCCAGCTACCGATCGTACCAAGAGACCCAGTACTTC. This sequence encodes CASYRSYQETQYF.

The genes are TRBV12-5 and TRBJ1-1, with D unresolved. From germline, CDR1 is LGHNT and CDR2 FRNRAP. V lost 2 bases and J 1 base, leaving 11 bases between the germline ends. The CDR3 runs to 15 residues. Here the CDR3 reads CASGLTLDENTEAFF. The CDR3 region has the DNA TGTGCTAGTGGTTTGACCCTGGACGAGAACACTGAAGCTTTCTTT.

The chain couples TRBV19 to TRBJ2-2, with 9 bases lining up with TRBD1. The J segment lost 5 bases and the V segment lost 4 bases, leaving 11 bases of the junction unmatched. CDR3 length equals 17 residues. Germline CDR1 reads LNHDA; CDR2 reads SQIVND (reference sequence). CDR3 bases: TGTGCCAGTAGTAAAACCTCCCCCGGGACAGGGACCGGGGAGCTGTTTTTT. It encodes CASSKTSPGTGTGELFF.

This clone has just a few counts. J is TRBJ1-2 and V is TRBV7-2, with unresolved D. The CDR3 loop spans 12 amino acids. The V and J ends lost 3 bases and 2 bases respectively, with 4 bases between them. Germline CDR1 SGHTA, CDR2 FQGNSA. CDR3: CASSFRNYGYTF. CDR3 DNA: TGTGCCAGCAGCTTTAGGAACTATGGCTACACCTTC.

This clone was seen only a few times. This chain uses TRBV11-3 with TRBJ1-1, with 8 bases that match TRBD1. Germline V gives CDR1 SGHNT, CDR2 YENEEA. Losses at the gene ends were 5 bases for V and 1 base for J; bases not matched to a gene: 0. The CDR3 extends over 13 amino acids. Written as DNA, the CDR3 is TGTGCCAGCAGCACAGGGGGGAACACTGAAGCTTTCTTT. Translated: CASSTGGNTEAFF.

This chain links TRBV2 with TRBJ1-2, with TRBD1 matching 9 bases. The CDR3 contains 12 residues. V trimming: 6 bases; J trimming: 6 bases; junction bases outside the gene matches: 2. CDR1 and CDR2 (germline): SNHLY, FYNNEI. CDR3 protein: CASRQGADGYTF. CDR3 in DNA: TGTGCCAGCAGACAGGGGGCTGATGGCTACACCTTC.

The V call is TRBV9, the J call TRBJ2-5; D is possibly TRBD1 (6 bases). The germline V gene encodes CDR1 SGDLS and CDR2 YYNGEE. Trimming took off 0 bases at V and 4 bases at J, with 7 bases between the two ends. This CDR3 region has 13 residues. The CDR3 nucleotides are TGTGCCAGCAGCGTAGAAGGGGGAGAGACCCAGTACTTC. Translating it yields CASSVEGGETQYF.

CDR3 sequence reads: CASSLTFYNEQFF. DNA for the CDR3: TGTGCCAGCAGCTTAACCTTCTACAATGAGCAGTTCTTC. The chain recombines TRBV7-2 with TRBJ2-1; D not resolved. The ends were cut back, 2 bases at V and 3 bases at J, with 5 bases in the middle. This CDR3 has 13 amino acids. Germline lookup yields CDR1 SGHTA and CDR2 FQGNSA.

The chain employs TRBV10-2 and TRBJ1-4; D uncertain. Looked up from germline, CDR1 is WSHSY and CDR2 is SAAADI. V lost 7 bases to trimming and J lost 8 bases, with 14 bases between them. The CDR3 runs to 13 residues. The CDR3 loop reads CASTAVLGEKLFF. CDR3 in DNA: TGCGCCAGCACCGCGGTCTTAGGGGAAAAACTGTTTTTT.

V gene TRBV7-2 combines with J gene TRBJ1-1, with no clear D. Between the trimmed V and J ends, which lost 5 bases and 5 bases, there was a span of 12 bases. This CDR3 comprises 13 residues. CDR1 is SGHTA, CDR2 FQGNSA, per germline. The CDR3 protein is CASSPSTRTEAFF. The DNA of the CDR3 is TGTGCCAGCAGCCCTTCGACAAGGACTGAAGCTTTCTTT.

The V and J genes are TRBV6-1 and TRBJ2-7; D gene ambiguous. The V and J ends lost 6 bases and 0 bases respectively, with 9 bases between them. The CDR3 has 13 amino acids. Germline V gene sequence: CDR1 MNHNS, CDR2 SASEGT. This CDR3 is CASSPAHSYEQYF. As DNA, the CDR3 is TGTGCCAGCAGCCCCGCCCACTCCTACGAGCAGTACTTC.

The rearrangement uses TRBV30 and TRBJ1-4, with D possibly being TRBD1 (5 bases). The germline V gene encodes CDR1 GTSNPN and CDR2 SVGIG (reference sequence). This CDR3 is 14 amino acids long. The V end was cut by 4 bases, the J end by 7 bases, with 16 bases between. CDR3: CAWNPLVGGEKLFF. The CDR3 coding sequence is TGTGCCTGGAATCCCCTGGTGGGGGGTGAAAAACTGTTTTTT.